This T cell receptor (beta chain) is from a study of blood T cell repertoires in COVID-19. Study information: Collection of acute and convalescent COVID-19 samples took place in the United States, Italy and Spain. The cDNA or gDNA used as material had been derived from T cells, B-cell-depleted T cells, or PBMCs.

There are 16 residues in the CDR3. Germline V gene data show CDR1 as KGHSH and CDR2 as LQKENI. J lost 0 bases, V lost 2 bases, and 3 bases had no gene match. As processed by the authors: Researchers report that nucleated cell counts were estimated from reference gene primer amplification. This table comes from immunoSEQ multiplex PCR, and its TCRdb copy is limited to in-frame clones, with some not included. The V and J calls and clone size are taken from that table; D and trimming were inferred from the DNA. The sample carries approximately 150,000 clones, 89% recorded once. In regard to this clone: The identical CDR3 is also encoded by other nucleotide sequences in the sample.

The chain links TRBV18 to TRBJ2-2, with 7 positions matching TRBD1. Sequencing used peripheral blood. The receptor was isolated from a human donor in a cohort sampled during active COVID-19. The CDR3 spells CASSPRGGANTGELFF. CDR3 nucleotides: TGTGCCAGCTCACCAAGAGGGGGCGCGAACACCGGGGAGCTGTTTTTT.